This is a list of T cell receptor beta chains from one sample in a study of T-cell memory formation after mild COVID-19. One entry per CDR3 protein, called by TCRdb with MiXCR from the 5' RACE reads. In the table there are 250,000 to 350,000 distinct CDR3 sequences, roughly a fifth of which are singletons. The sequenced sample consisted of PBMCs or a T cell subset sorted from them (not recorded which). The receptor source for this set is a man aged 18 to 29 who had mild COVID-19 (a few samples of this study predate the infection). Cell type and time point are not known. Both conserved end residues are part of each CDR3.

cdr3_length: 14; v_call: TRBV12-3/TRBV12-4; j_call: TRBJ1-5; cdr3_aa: CASSSGAGNQPQHF
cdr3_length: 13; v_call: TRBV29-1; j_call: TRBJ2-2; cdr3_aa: CSVGTGGTGELFF
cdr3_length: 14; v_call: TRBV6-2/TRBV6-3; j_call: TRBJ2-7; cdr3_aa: CASSYVNRGYEQYF
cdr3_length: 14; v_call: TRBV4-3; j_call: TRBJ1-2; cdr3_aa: CASSGDRLGYGYTF
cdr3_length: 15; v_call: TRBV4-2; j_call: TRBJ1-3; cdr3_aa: CASSLTGSPGNTIYF
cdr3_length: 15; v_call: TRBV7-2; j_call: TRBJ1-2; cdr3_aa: CASRAPGQGLHGYTF
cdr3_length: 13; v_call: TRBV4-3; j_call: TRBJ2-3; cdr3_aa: CASSLLATDTQYF
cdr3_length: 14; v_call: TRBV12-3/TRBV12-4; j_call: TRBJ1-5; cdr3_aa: CASTREFSNQPQHF
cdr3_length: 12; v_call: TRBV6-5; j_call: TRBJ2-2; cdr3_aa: CASWRLGGELFF
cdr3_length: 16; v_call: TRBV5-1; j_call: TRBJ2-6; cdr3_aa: CASSLVGTSGANVLTF
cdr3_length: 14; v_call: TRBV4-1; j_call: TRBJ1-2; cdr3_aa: CASSPNQGVKGYTF
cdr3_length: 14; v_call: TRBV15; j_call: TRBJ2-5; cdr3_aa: CATSARQYQETQYF
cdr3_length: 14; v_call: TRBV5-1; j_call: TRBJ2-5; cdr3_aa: CASSTAGVQETQYF
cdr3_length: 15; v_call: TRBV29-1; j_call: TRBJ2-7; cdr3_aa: CSVDGEVGQTYEQYF
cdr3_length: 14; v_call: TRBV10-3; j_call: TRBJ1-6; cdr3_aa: CAISGGQGYSPLHF
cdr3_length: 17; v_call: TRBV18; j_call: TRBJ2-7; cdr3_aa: CASSPTPDRVRGDEQYF
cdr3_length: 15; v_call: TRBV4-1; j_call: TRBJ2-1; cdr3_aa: CASSQERRGVDEQFF
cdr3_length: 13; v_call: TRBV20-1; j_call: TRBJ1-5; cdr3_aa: CSAMAGVNQPQHF
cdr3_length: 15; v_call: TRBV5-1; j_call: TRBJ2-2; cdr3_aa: CASSPGLVDTGELFF
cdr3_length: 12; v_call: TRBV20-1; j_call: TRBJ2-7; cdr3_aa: CSAGGSSYEQYF
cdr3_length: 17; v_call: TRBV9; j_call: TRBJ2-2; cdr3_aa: CASSVSLGYSNTGELFF
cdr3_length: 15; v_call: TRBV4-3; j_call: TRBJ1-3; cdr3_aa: CASSQGWGAGNTIYF
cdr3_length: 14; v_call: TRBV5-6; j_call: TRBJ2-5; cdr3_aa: CASSTGQIQETQYF
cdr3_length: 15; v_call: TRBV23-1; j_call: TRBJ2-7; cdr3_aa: CASTPSRTATYEQYF
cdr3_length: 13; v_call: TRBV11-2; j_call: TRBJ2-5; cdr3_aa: CASSSQPVETQYF
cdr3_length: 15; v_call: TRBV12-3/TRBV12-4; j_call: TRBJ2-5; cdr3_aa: CASSRTGGPQETQYF
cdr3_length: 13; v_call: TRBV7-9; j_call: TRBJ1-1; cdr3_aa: CASSPWTDTEAFF
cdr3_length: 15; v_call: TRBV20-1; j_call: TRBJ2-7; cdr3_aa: CSARGKTGMAYEQYF
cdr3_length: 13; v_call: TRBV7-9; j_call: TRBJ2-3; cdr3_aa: CASTQTGADTQYF
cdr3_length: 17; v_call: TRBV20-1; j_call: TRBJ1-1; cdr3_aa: CSAASGAPGRRVTEAFF
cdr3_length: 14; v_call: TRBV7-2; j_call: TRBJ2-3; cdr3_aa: CASSRGGPADTQYF
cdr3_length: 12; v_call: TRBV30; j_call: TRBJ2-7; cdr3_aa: CAWDRVPYEQYF
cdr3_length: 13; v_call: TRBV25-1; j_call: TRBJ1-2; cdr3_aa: CASSGLQFYGYTF
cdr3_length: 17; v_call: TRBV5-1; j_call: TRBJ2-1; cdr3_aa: CASSLLPLAGGQNEQFF
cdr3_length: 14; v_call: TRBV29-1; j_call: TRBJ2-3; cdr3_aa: CSARPGQSTDTQYF
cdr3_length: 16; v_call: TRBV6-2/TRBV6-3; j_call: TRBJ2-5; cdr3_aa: CASSPLRLAGQETQYF
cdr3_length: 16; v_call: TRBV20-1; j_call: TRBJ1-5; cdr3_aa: CSAPHGGGGSNQPQHF
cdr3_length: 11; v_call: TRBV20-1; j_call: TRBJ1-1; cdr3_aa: CSAGLVTEAFF
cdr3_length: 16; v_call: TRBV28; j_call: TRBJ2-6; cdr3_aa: CASTSVSDAGANVLTF
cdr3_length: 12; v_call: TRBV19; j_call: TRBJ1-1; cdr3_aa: CASTIGQAEAFF
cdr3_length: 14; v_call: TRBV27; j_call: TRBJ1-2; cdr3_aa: CASTSSQDHYGYTF
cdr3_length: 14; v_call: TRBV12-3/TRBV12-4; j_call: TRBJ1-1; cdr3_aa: CASKRKRGVTEAFF
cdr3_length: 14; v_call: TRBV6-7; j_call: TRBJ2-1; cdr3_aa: CASSPGTGGNEQFF
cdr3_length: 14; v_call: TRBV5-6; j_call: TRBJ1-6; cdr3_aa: CASSLDRLNSPLHF
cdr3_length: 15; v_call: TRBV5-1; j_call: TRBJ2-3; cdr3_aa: CASSLEGGATDTQYF
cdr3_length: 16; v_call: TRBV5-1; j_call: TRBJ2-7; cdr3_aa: CASSTVPGTRVYEQYF
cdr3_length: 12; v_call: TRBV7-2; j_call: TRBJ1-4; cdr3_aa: CASSFNNEKLFF
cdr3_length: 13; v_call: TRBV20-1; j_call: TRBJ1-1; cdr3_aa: CSARDRLNTEAFF
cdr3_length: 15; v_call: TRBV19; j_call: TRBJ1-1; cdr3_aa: CASSAWTHLNTEAFF